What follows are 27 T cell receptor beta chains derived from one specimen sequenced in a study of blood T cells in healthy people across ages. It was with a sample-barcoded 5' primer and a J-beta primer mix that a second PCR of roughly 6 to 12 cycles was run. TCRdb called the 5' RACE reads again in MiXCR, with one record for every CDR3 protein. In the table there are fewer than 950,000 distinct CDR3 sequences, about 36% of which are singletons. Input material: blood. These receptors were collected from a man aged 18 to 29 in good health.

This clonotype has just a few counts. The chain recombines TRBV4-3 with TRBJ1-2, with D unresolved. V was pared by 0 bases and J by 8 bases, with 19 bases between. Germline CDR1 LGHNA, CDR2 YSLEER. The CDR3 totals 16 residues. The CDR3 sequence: CASSQDRAASPWGYTF. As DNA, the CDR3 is TGCGCCAGCAGCCAAGATCGGGCAGCCAGCCCCTGGGGCTACACCTTC.

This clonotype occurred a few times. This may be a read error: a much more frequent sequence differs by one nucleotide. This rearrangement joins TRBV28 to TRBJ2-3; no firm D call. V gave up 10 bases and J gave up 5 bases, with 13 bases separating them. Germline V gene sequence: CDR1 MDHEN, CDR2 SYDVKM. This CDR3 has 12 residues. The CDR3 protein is CATRRGGDTQYF. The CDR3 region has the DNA TGTGCCACCCGAAGAGGTGGAGATACGCAGTATTTT.

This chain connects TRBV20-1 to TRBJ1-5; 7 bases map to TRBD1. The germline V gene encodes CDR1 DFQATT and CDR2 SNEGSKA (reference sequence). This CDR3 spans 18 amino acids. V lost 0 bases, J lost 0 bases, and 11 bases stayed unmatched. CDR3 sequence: CSARETDRETYSNQPQHF. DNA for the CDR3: TGCAGTGCTAGAGAGACCGACAGGGAGACTTATAGCAATCAGCCCCAGCATTTT.

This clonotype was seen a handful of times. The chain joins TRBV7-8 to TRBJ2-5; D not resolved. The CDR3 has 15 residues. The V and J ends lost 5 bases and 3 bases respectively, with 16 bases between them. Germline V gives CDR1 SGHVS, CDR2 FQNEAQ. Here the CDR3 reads CASSLEPRPKETQYF. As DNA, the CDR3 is TGTGCCAGCAGCCTCGAACCGAGGCCGAAAGAGACCCAGTACTTC.

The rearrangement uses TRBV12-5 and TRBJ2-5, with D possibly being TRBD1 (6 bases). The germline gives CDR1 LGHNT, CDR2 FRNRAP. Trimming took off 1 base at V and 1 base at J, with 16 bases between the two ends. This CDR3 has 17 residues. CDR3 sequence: CASGLAEKTGLQETQYF. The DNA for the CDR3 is TGTGCTAGTGGTTTGGCGGAAAAGACAGGTCTCCAAGAGACCCAGTACTTC. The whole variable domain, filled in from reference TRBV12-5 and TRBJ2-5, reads DARVTQTPRHKVTEMGQEVTMRCQPILGHNTVFWYRQTMMQGLELLAYFRNRAPLDDSGMPKDRFSAEMPDATLATLKIQPSEPRDSAVYFCASGLAEKTGLQETQYFGPGTRLLVL.

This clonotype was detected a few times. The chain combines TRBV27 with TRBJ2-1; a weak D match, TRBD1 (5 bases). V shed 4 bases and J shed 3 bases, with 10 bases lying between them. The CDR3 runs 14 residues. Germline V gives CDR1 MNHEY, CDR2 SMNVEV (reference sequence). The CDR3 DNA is TGTGCCAGCAGTTCCCCCAGGGTCTACAATGAGCAGTTCTTC. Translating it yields CASSSPRVYNEQFF.

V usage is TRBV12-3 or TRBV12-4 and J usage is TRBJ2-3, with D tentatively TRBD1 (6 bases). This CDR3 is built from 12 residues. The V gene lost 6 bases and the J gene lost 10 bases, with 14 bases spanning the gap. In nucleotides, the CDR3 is TGTGCCAGCAGCCCCAGGGGAGAAGCGCAGTATTTT. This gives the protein CASSPRGEAQYF.

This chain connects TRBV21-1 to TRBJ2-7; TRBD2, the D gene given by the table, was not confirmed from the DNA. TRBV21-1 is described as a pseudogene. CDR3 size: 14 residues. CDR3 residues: CASSPRDYLYEQYF. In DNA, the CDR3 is TGTGCCAGCAGCCCCCGGGACTACCTATACGAGCAGTACTTC.

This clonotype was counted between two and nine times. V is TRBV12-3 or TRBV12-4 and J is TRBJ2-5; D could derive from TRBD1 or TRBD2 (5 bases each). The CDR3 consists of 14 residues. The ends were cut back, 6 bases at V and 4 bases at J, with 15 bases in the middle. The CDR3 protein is CASRGMGGGETQYF. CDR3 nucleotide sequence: TGTGCCAGCAGAGGAATGGGTGGGGGAGAGACCCAGTACTTC.

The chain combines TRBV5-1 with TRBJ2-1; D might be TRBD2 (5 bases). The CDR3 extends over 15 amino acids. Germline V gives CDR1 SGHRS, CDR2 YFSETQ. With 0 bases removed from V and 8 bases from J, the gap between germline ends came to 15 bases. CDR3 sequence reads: CASSLAGRSGHEQFF. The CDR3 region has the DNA TGCGCCAGCAGCTTGGCAGGAAGAAGCGGCCATGAGCAGTTCTTC.

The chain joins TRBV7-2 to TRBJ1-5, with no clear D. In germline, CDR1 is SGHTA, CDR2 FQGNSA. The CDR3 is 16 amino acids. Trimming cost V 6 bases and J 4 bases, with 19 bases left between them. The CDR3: CASSAVVGGLNQPQHF. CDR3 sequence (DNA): TGTGCCAGCAGTGCAGTAGTTGGAGGGTTAAATCAGCCCCAGCATTTT.

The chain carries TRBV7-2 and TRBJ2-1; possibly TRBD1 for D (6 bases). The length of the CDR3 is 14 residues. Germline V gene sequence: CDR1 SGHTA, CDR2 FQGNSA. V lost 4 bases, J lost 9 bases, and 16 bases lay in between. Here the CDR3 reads CASSSLGQSGEQFF. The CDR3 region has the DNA TGTGCCAGCAGCTCCCTTGGACAGTCCGGTGAGCAGTTCTTC.

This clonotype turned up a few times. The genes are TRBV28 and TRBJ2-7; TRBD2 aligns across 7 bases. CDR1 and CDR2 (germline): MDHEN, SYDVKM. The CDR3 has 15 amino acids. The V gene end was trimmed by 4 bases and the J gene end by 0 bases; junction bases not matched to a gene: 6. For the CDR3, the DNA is TGTGCCAGCAGTTCCGGGCGGGGGTTCTCCTACGAGCAGTACTTC. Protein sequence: CASSSGRGFSYEQYF.

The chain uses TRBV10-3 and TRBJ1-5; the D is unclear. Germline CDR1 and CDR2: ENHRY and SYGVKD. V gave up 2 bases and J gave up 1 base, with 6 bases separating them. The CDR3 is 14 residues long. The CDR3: CAISEGRSNQPQHF. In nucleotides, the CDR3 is TGTGCCATCAGTGAGGGCAGGAGCAATCAGCCCCAGCATTTT.

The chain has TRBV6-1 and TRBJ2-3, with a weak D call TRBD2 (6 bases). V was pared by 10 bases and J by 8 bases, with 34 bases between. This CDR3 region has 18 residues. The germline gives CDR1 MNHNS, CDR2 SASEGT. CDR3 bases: TGTGCCATTTTAGCCGTGACAGCCTTCGCGGGGTGGAGGGGTACGCAGTATTTT. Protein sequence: CAILAVTAFAGWRGTQYF.

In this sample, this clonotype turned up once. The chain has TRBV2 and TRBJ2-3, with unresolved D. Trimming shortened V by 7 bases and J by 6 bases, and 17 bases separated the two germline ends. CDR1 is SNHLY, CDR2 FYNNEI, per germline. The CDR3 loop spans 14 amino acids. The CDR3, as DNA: TGTGCCAGCAAGCCCGAACGGCTTGTGGATACGCAGTATTTT. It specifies CASKPERLVDTQYF.

The CDR3: CASRHQGVLNQPQHF. The CDR3 bases are TGTGCCAGCAGACACCAGGGGGTCCTAAATCAGCCCCAGCATTTT. This chain connects TRBV27 to TRBJ1-5, with 7 bases fitting TRBD1. Germline CDR1 and CDR2: MNHEY and SMNVEV (reference sequence). V dropped 6 bases and J dropped 4; count of bases not matched to a gene: 9. The CDR3 is made up of 15 amino acids.

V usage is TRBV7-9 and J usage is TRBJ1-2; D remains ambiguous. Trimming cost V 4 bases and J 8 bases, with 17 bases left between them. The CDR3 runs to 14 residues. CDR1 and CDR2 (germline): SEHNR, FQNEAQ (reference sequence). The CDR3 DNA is TGTGCCAGCAGCTCTAGAGAGGGCTTTAGCGGCTACACCTTC. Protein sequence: CASSSREGFSGYTF.

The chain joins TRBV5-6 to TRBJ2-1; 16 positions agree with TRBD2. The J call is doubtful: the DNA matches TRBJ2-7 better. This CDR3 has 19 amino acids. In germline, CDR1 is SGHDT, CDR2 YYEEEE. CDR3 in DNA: TGTGCCAGCAGCTCCGGGACTAGCGGGGGGGCGATCTCCTACAATGAGCAGTACTTC. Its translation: CASSSGTSGGAISYNEQYF.

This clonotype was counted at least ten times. The CDR3 sequence is CASSSGLPGDTQYF. The CDR3 DNA reads TGTGCCAGCAGCTCGGGACTCCCGGGAGATACGCAGTATTTT. The chain has TRBV12-3 or TRBV12-4 and TRBJ2-3; weak D call: TRBD2 (6 bases). V was shortened by 6 bases and J by 5 bases, with 15 bases between the two germline ends. This CDR3 has 14 amino acids.

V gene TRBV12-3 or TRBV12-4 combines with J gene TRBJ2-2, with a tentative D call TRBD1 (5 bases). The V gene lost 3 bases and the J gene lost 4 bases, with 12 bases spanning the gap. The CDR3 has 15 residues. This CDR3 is CASSFWQGSTGELFF. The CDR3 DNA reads TGTGCCAGCAGTTTCTGGCAGGGCAGCACCGGGGAGCTGTTTTTT.

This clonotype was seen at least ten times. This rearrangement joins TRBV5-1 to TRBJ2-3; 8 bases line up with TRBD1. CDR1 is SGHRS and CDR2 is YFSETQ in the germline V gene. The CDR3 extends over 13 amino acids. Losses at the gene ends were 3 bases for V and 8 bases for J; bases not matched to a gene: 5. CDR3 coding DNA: TGCGCCAGCAGCTGGGACAGGTCCGTTACGCAGTATTTT. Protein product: CASSWDRSVTQYF.

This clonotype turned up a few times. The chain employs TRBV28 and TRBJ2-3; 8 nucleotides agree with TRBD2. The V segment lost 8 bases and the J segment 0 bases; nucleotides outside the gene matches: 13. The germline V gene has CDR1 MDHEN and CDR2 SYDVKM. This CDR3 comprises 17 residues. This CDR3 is CASFGGGYILSTDTQYF. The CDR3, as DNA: TGTGCCAGCTTCGGCGGGGGGTATATCTTGAGCACAGATACGCAGTATTTT. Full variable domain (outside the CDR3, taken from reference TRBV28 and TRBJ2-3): DVKVTQSSRYLVKRTGEKVFLECVQDMDHENMFWYRQDPGLGLRLIYFSYDVKMKEKGDIPEGYSVSREKKERFSLILESASTNQTSMYLCASFGGGYILSTDTQYFGPGTRLTVL.

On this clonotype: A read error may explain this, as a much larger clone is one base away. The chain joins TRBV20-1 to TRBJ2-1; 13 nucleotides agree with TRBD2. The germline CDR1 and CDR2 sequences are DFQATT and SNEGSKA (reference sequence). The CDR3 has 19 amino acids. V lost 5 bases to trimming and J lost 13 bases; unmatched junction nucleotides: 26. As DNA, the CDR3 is TGCAGTGCTTTACTGGGGTCAATCACTAGCGGGGGGGTAACAGAGACCCAGTTCTTC. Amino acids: CSALLGSITSGGVTETQFF.

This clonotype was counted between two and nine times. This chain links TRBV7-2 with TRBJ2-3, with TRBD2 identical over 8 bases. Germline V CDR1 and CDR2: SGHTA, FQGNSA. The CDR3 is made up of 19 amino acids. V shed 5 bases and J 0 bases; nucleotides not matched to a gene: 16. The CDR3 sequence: CASSLGRRRLARSTDTQYF. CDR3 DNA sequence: TGTGCCAGCAGCCTAGGGAGGCGGAGACTAGCGAGAAGCACAGATACGCAGTATTTT.

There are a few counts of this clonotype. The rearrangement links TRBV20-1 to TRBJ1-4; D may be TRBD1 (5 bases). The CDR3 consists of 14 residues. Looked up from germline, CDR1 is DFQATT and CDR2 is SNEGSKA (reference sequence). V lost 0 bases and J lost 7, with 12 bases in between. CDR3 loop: CSARDRDGTEKLFF. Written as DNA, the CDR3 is TGCAGTGCTAGAGATAGGGACGGTACTGAAAAACTGTTTTTT.

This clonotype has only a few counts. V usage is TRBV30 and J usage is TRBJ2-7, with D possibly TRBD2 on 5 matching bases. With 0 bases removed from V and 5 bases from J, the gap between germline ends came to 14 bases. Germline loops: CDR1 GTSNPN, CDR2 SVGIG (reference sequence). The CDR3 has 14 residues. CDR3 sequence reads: CAWSVRGHGNEQYF. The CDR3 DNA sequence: TGTGCCTGGAGTGTAAGAGGTCACGGGAACGAGCAGTACTTC. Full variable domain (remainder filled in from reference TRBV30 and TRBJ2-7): SQTIHQWPATLVQPVGSPLSLECTVEGTSNPNLYWYRQAAGRGLQLLFYSVGIGQISSEVPQNLSASRPQDRQFILSSKKLLLSDSGFYLCAWSVRGHGNEQYFGPGTRLTVT.